The entry below gives a single T cell receptor (beta chain) sequence along with its context. Germline trimming cut 6 bases from V and 3 bases from J; bases unmatched to any gene: 7. The CDR3 consists of 16 residues. Germline lookup yields CDR1 MGHDK and CDR2 SYGVNS. This sample is drawn from a study of blood T cell repertoires in COVID-19. Assay used: immunoSEQ multiplex PCR; TCRdb lists only in-frame clones, some missing. The data hold about 200,000 clones, with roughly 89% observed a single time. This chain joins TRBV25-1 and TRBJ1-6; 8 bases are a match to TRBD1. The receptor was isolated from a man aged 35 to 55 with acute or convalescent COVID-19. Sequencing was done on a sample of peripheral blood. The CDR3 loop is CASSRTGTGYNSPLHF. Written as DNA, the CDR3 is TGTGCCAGCAGCCGGACAGGGACCGGCTATAATTCACCCCTCCACTTT.